The source of this T cell receptor beta chain is a study of spatial heterogeneity in lung cancer. The overall study: Compared with alpha-chain sequences, beta-chain sequences were consistently detected in greater numbers. On average, each unique TCR and UMI combination appeared more than ten times in raw reads.

The CDR3 runs to 14 residues. CDR1 is SGHRS, CDR2 YFSETQ, per germline. The V and J ends lost 4 bases and 7 bases, in that order; junction bases with no gene match: 4. This clonotype was counted between two and nine times. As to time point: sample taken at primary tumor resection. Without sorting, whole RNA was sequenced from tumor, nontumor lung or frozen PBMC. Patients with untreated early-stage non-small cell lung cancer, numbering 72, were the donors. A distinct unique molecular identifier was carried by each TCR cDNA molecule. TCRdb re-derived calls from the 5' RACE reads in MiXCR, one entry per CDR3 protein. The sample lists a few thousand distinct CDR3 sequences, about a fifth occurring once.

The V and J genes are TRBV5-1 and TRBJ1-6; 8 bases match TRBD1. Sequenced here: normal lung tissue next to the tumor, sampled at surgery. The sequence was collected from a female donor with early-stage non-small cell lung cancer. CDR3 DNA sequence: TGCGCCAGCAGCCCCCGGGACAGGAATTCACCCCTCCACTTT. It specifies CASSPRDRNSPLHF.